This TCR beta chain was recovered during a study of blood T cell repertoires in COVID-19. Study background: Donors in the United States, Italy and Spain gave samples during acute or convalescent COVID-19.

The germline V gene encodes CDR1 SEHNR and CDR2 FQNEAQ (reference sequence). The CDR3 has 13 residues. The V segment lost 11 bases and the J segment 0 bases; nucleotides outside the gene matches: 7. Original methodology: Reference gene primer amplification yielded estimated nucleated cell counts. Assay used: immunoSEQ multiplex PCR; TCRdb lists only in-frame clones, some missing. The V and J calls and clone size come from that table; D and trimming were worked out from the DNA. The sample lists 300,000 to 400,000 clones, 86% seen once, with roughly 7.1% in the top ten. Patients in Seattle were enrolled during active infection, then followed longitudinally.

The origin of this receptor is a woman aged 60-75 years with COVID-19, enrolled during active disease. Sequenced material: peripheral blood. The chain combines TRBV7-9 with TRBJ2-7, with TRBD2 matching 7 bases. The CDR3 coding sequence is TGTGCCGCTAGCGGAGACAACTCCTACGAGCAGTACTTC. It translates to CAASGDNSYEQYF.